The 24 T cell receptor beta chains below all came from one sample that was sequenced in a study of OX40 agonist ivuxolimab in advanced cancers. The method was immunoSEQ multiplex PCR; TCRdb's version includes in-frame clones alone and lacks a portion of them. The repertoire holds tens of thousands of clones, with around 86% as singletons. The sample in question was CD4+ or CD8+ T cells sorted from blood, obtained in a trial of the OX40 agonist ivuxolimab. Receptor source: an adult with an advanced solid tumor such as melanoma, head and neck, liver or kidney cancer.

The chain has TRBV5-1 and TRBJ1-4; maybe TRBD1 (6 bases). Looked up from germline, CDR1 is SGHRS and CDR2 is YFSETQ. The CDR3 contains 15 residues. V was shortened by 4 bases and J by 8 bases, with 18 bases between the two germline ends. CDR3 loop: CASSPGTPGEEKLFF. In DNA, the CDR3 is TGCGCCAGCAGCCCAGGGACACCTGGGGAGGAAAAACTGTTTTTT.

This chain uses TRBV19 with TRBJ1-1; the D gene is possibly TRBD1 (6 bases). Trimming left V 1 base short and J 5 bases short, with 14 bases between. CDR1 and CDR2 (germline): LNHDA, SQIVND (reference sequence). This CDR3 is built from 15 residues. The CDR3 nucleotides read TGTGCCAGTAGTATAGCCGTTGTAAGGGGGACTGAAGCTTTCTTT. Protein product: CASSIAVVRGTEAFF.

The V gene is TRBV2, the J gene TRBJ1-1, with a possible D match to TRBD1 (5 bases). Germline CDR1 is SNHLY and CDR2 is FYNNEI. Trimming took 6 bases from V and 4 from J, leaving 18 bases between them. The CDR3 is made up of 15 amino acids. In DNA, the CDR3 is TGTGCCAGCAGGACCGGGACGGGGCCCGGCACTGAAGCTTTCTTT. Amino acids: CASRTGTGPGTEAFF.

The rearrangement links TRBV7-9 to TRBJ2-1, with 14 positions matching TRBD2. This CDR3 region has 16 residues. Trimming took 4 bases from V and 15 from J; bases not matched to a gene: 14. Germline V gene data show CDR1 as SEHNR and CDR2 as FQNEAQ (reference sequence). The CDR3 sequence: CASSSGTSGGRYVPFF. The CDR3 DNA follows: TGTGCCAGCAGCTCAGGGACTAGCGGGGGCCGTTATGTTCCGTTCTTC.

This clone has only a few counts. V is TRBV18 and J is TRBJ1-1, with D tentatively TRBD1 (6 bases). This CDR3 has 13 amino acids. The ends were cut back, 3 bases at V and 7 bases at J, with 12 bases in the middle. From germline, CDR1 is KGHSH and CDR2 LQKENI. The CDR3 loop is CASSPGGRSEAFF. The CDR3 DNA follows: TGTGCCAGCTCACCGGGGGGCCGAAGTGAAGCTTTCTTT.

The chain is built from TRBV30 and TRBJ2-7; D is unclear. The length of the CDR3 is 12 residues. V lost 2 bases, J lost 6 bases, and 11 bases lay in between. CDR1 is GTSNPN, CDR2 SVGIG, per germline (reference sequence). The CDR3, as DNA: TGTGCCTGGAGTCACGCTCTTGGCGAGCAGTACTTC. This codes for CAWSHALGEQYF.

V and J are TRBV27 and TRBJ2-3; 10 bases are shared with TRBD2. Germline CDR1 and CDR2: MNHEY and SMNVEV (reference sequence). The V segment lost 6 bases and the J segment 7 bases; nucleotides outside the gene matches: 10. CDR3 size: 15 residues. CDR3 loop: CASSSLSSGGYTQYF. CDR3 nucleotide sequence: TGTGCCAGCAGCTCACTTTCTAGCGGGGGATATACGCAGTATTTT.

The genes are TRBV13 and TRBJ1-5; possibly TRBD1 for D (5 bases). V was shortened by 3 bases and J by 6 bases, with 9 bases between the two germline ends. CDR3 size: 13 residues. Per the germline V gene, CDR1 is PRHDT and CDR2 is FYEKMQ (reference sequence). In DNA, the CDR3 is TGTGCCAGCAGCTTCGGAGGGGTTCAGCCCCAGCATTTT. Its protein product is CASSFGGVQPQHF.

The rearrangement links TRBV5-1 to TRBJ1-1; tentative D call: TRBD1 (5 bases). In germline, CDR1 is SGHRS, CDR2 YFSETQ. The CDR3 length is 12 residues. Trimming removed 4 bases from V and 5 bases from J, with 9 bases in between. The CDR3 DNA reads TGCGCCAGCAGCCCGGAGGGGACTGAAGCTTTCTTT. Translated: CASSPEGTEAFF.

The rearrangement joins TRBV10-3 to TRBJ1-2; D is undetermined. CDR1 is ENHRY and CDR2 is SYGVKD in the germline V gene. The V gene lost 2 bases and the J gene lost 0 bases, with 7 bases spanning the gap. CDR3 size: 14 residues. CDR3 sequence reads: CAISEGRTNYGYTF. The CDR3 DNA is TGTGCCATCAGTGAGGGACGGACTAACTATGGCTACACCTTC.

The chain joins TRBV19 to TRBJ1-2; D is unresolved. CDR3 length: 11 residues. Trimming left V 5 bases short and J 2 bases short, with 3 bases between. The germline V gene encodes CDR1 LNHDA and CDR2 SQIVND (reference sequence). The CDR3 sequence is CASSANYGYTF. The CDR3 DNA reads as TGTGCCAGTAGTGCCAACTATGGCTACACCTTC.

Written as DNA, the CDR3 is TGTGCCAGCAGCTTGGCGACACCAGCTAACTATGGCTACACCTTC. As protein: CASSLATPANYGYTF. The rearrangement uses TRBV5-8 and TRBJ1-2, with D unclear. The V gene's germline CDR1 is SGHTS and CDR2 YDEGEE. V was clipped by 0 bases and J by 0 bases, with 9 bases between them. The CDR3 runs 15 residues.

This chain uses TRBV7-9 with TRBJ1-3; D perhaps matches TRBD1 (5 bases). Trimming shortened V by 9 bases and J by 4 bases, and 22 bases separated the two germline ends. This CDR3 has 16 residues. The V gene's germline CDR1 is SEHNR and CDR2 FQNEAQ (reference sequence). CDR3 DNA sequence: TGTGCCAGTCAGACGGGGCGGCCAGTTATAGGAAACACCATATATTTT. Translation gives CASQTGRPVIGNTIYF. The full variable domain, rest sourced from reference TRBV7-9 and TRBJ1-3, is DTGVSQNPRHKITKRGQNVTFRCDPISEHNRLYWYRQTLGQGPEFLTYFQNEAQLEKSRLLSDRFSAERPKGSFSTLEIQRTEQGDSAMYLCASQTGRPVIGNTIYFGEGSWLTVV.

Here the CDR3 DNA reads TGTGCCATCAGTGAAGGGACAGGGCGGGGCTATGGCTACACCTTC. This encodes CAISEGTGRGYGYTF. V gene TRBV10-3 combines with J gene TRBJ1-2; 9 positions match TRBD1. The CDR3 is 15 residues long. V lost 3 bases to trimming and J lost 4 bases; unmatched junction nucleotides: 6. CDR1 is ENHRY and CDR2 is SYGVKD in the germline V gene.

This chain joins TRBV5-1 and TRBJ1-4; a possible D gene is TRBD1 (5 bases). The CDR3 loop spans 15 amino acids. With 4 bases removed from V and 14 bases from J, the gap between germline ends came to 24 bases. CDR1 and CDR2 from the germline V gene are SGHRS and YFSETQ. The CDR3 spells CASSPLGGPNEGLFF. The CDR3 nucleotides are TGCGCCAGCAGCCCACTCGGAGGTCCTAATGAGGGGCTGTTTTTT.

The chain combines TRBV7-9 with TRBJ1-4, with a possible D match to TRBD1 (5 bases). V gave up 3 bases and J gave up 8 bases, with 16 bases separating them. This CDR3 comprises 15 residues. Germline assignment: CDR1 SEHNR and CDR2 FQNEAQ (reference sequence). In DNA form, the CDR3 reads TGTGCCAGCAGCTTGGACACCCGAAAGGAGGAAAAACTGTTTTTT. It codes for CASSLDTRKEEKLFF.

The chain employs TRBV6-5 and TRBJ1-1; TRBD1 might be the D (5 bases). Germline CDR1 reads MNHEY; CDR2 reads SVGAGI. Trimming took 6 bases from V and 2 from J, leaving 10 bases between them. The CDR3 loop spans 13 amino acids. This chain's CDR3 is CASRYDRNTEAFF. DNA of the CDR3: TGTGCCAGCAGATACGACAGAAACACTGAAGCTTTCTTT.

This chain connects TRBV5-1 to TRBJ1-1, with D tentatively TRBD1 (6 bases). Trimming left V 0 bases short and J 1 base short, with 13 bases between. Germline V gene sequence: CDR1 SGHRS, CDR2 YFSETQ. The CDR3 extends over 16 amino acids. In DNA form, the CDR3 reads TGCGCCAGCAGCTTGGCCCCTGGGGGCGGGAACACTGAAGCTTTCTTT. It yields the protein CASSLAPGGGNTEAFF. Full variable domain (rest looked up from reference TRBV5-1 and TRBJ1-1): KAGVTQTPRYLIKTRGQQVTLSCSPISGHRSVSWYQQTPGQGLQFLFEYFSETQRNKGNFPGRFSGRQFSNSRSEMNVSTLELGDSALYLCASSLAPGGGNTEAFFGQGTRLTVV.

This clone has a single count. V gene TRBV7-3 combines with J gene TRBJ2-7, with 8 bases fitting TRBD1. Germline assignment: CDR1 SGHTA and CDR2 FQGTGA. The V and J ends lost 4 bases and 7 bases, in that order; junction bases with no gene match: 9. The CDR3 has 14 amino acids. The CDR3 DNA reads TGTGCCAGCAGCTCGACAGGGGCCATGGGGGAGCAGTACTTC. It yields the protein CASSSTGAMGEQYF. Using reference TRBV7-3 and TRBJ2-7 for the parts outside the CDR3, the full variable domain is GAGVSQTPSNKVTEKGKYVELRCDPISGHTALYWYRQSLGQGPEFLIYFQGTGAADDSGLPNDRFFAVRPEGSVSTLKIQRTERGDSAVYLCASSSTGAMGEQYFGPGTRLTVT.

The J gene is TRBJ2-7, the V gene TRBV27; 8 bases fit TRBD1. This CDR3 has 17 amino acids. Germline V lookup: CDR1 MNHEY, CDR2 SMNVEV (reference sequence). Trimming at V came to 7 bases and at J to 5 bases, leaving 19 bases not matched to a gene. CDR3 DNA: TGTGCCAGCACCACGCGATTTACAGGGGGATATGGCCACGAGCAGTACTTC. It specifies CASTTRFTGGYGHEQYF.

The chain couples TRBV7-2 to TRBJ1-5, with D hard to call. V lost 2 bases and J 4 bases, leaving 6 bases between the germline ends. Germline CDR1 SGHTA, CDR2 FQGNSA. This CDR3 is built from 13 residues. The CDR3 loop reads CASSLRWNQPQHF. DNA of the CDR3: TGTGCCAGCAGCTTACGGTGGAATCAGCCCCAGCATTTT.

CDR3 nucleotides: TGTGCCAGCAGCTTAGGTCGGACCACCCCCCTCTACGAGCAGTACTTC. Translating gives CASSLGRTTPLYEQYF. The V and J genes are TRBV7-8 and TRBJ2-7; D is unresolved. CDR3 length: 16 amino acids. V was cut by 1 base and J by 3 bases, with 16 bases left in between. Germline CDR1 and CDR2: SGHVS and FQNEAQ.

This chain links TRBV6-1 with TRBJ1-5; tentatively, D is TRBD1 (5 bases). This CDR3 has 13 residues. Germline V CDR1 and CDR2: MNHNS, SASEGT. Between the trimmed V and J ends, which lost 3 bases and 4 bases, there was a span of 7 bases. This CDR3 is CASSEGLNQPQHF. The CDR3 region has the DNA TGTGCCAGCAGTGAGGGACTGAATCAGCCCCAGCATTTT.

V usage is TRBV6-1 and J usage is TRBJ1-2; D remains ambiguous. This CDR3 region has 13 residues. V was trimmed by 3 bases and J by 5 bases, leaving 10 bases between them. CDR1 is MNHNS and CDR2 is SASEGT in the germline V gene. CDR3 loop: CASSEPAPYGYTF. The CDR3 coding sequence is TGTGCCAGCAGTGAGCCGGCACCGTATGGCTACACCTTC.